This T cell receptor (beta chain) was identified in a study of T cell repertoires in cytomegalovirus infection. As for the study in general: HLA-B-restricted CMV epitopes that are well studied, plus recently identified HLA-C-restricted ones, were used by the study. CMV infection and matching HLA type were both indicated by public TCR beta signatures.

On this clonotype itself: Antigen unknown.

TCRdb re-derived calls from the reads in MiXCR, one entry per CDR3 protein. The profile shows 570,000 or so distinct CDR3 sequences, 40% of them singletons. V was trimmed by 5 bases and J by 1 base, leaving 8 bases between them. Germline loops: CDR1 LNHDA, CDR2 SQIVND (reference sequence). The length of the CDR3 is 13 residues. Study-wide findings and caveats: Based on cumulative public TCR beta family frequency, carriers of CMV plus the relevant HLA were identified.

Sequenced here: cultured PBMCs, sampled from culture after CMV antigen stimulation. The chain joins TRBV19 to TRBJ2-5; no clear D gene. This TCR was sampled from a human donor in good health (CMV status not recorded). Some clones in this sample may be carry-over from other donors' samples. CDR3 loop: CASSFALQETQYF. Here the CDR3 DNA reads TGTGCCAGTAGTTTCGCCCTCCAAGAGACCCAGTACTTC.